The rows below give T cell receptor beta chains drawn from one sample of a study of T cell responses to AZD1222 COVID-19 vaccine. Data came from immunoSEQ multiplex PCR; TCRdb stores just in-frame clones and leaves some out. Seen here are around 110,000 clones, approximately 85% observed once, and the top ten hold more than 3%. The source was peripheral blood, collected on day 0 of MenACWY control vaccination. The receptors come from an adult in good health. Each CDR3 is given with its conserved first and last residue. D genes are given only for firm matches. For some rows the clone size is stated as once, few or many, or as a class when expanded; others skip it.

abundance: once
v_gene: TRBV7-9
d_gene: .
j_gene: TRBJ1-1
len: 15
CDR3nt: TGTGCCAGCAGCTTAGTATCCGGGGGTTTCGCTGAAGCTTTCTTT
CDR3aa: CASSLVSGGFAEAFF

abundance: .
v_gene: TRBV28
d_gene: TRBD1
j_gene: TRBJ1-2
len: 15
CDR3nt: TGTGCCAGCAGTTTATGGGACAGGGGCCGCTATGGCTACACCTTC
CDR3aa: CASSLWDRGRYGYTF

abundance: .
v_gene: TRBV2
d_gene: TRBD1
j_gene: TRBJ1-1
len: 14
CDR3nt: TGTGCCAGCAGGCAGGGGGTGGATAACACTGAAGCTTTCTTT
CDR3aa: CASRQGVDNTEAFF

abundance: .
v_gene: TRBV18
d_gene: TRBD1
j_gene: TRBJ2-7
len: 14
CDR3nt: TGTGCCAGCTCACCGGGACAGGGGGCGAGCGAGCAGTACTTC
CDR3aa: CASSPGQGASEQYF

abundance: .
v_gene: TRBV19
d_gene: TRBD2
j_gene: TRBJ2-5
len: 16
CDR3nt: TGTGCCAGTAGTCTCAGACTAGCGGGGGGATACGAGACCCAGTACTTC
CDR3aa: CASSLRLAGGYETQYF

abundance: few
v_gene: TRBV6-4
d_gene: TRBD1
j_gene: TRBJ1-1
len: 13
CDR3nt: TGTGCCAGCAGTGCGACAGGGTTCACTGAAGCTTTCTTT
CDR3aa: CASSATGFTEAFF

abundance: .
v_gene: TRBV28
d_gene: .
j_gene: TRBJ1-1
len: 16
CDR3nt: TGTGCCAGCAGTGGACTCAGGGTAAAAGGGGGCACTGAAGCTTTCTTT
CDR3aa: CASSGLRVKGGTEAFF

abundance: .
v_gene: TRBV6-1
d_gene: .
j_gene: TRBJ1-1
len: 13
CDR3nt: TGTGCCAGCAGTGGAGGGGGGAACACTGAAGCTTTCTTT
CDR3aa: CASSGGGNTEAFF

abundance: .
v_gene: TRBV19
d_gene: .
j_gene: TRBJ1-2
len: 14
CDR3nt: TGTGCCAGTAGGCCTCACGGGGTTAACTATGGCTACACCTTC
CDR3aa: CASRPHGVNYGYTF

abundance: .
v_gene: TRBV3-1/TRBV3-2
d_gene: TRBD2
j_gene: TRBJ2-7
len: 15
CDR3nt: TGTGCCAGCAGCCGGTACGGGGGGGGCTCCTACGAGCAGTACTTC
CDR3aa: CASSRYGGGSYEQYF

abundance: .
v_gene: TRBV30
d_gene: .
j_gene: TRBJ1-2
len: 12
CDR3nt: TGTGCCTGGGACCTCGGGGGGGTTGGCTACACCTTC
CDR3aa: CAWDLGGVGYTF

abundance: .
v_gene: TRBV9
d_gene: TRBD2
j_gene: TRBJ2-1
len: 15
CDR3nt: TGTGCCAGCAGCGAGACTAGCGGAACCTACAATGAGCAGTTCTTC
CDR3aa: CASSETSGTYNEQFF

abundance: .
v_gene: TRBV18
d_gene: .
j_gene: TRBJ2-7
len: 15
CDR3nt: TGTGCCAGCTCAAAGGCACCCGAAGCGGCATACGAGCAGTACTTC
CDR3aa: CASSKAPEAAYEQYF

abundance: .
v_gene: TRBV3-1/TRBV3-2
d_gene: .
j_gene: TRBJ2-2
len: 17
CDR3nt: TGTGCCAGCAGCCAAGATCTCGCCAGGGGGGGCACCGGGGAGCTGTTTTTT
CDR3aa: CASSQDLARGGTGELFF

abundance: once
v_gene: TRBV28
d_gene: .
j_gene: TRBJ2-3
len: 15
CDR3nt: TGTGCCAGCAGTCCCGGCGGGCGCGGCACAGATACGCAGTATTTT
CDR3aa: CASSPGGRGTDTQYF

abundance: .
v_gene: TRBV5-1
d_gene: .
j_gene: TRBJ2-1
len: 12
CDR3nt: TGCGCCAGCAGCCTAAACTTCAATGAGCAGTTCTTC
CDR3aa: CASSLNFNEQFF

abundance: .
v_gene: TRBV19
d_gene: .
j_gene: TRBJ1-5
len: 13
CDR3nt: TGTGCCAGTAGGGGGGACCGGCATCAGCCCCAGCATTTT
CDR3aa: CASRGDRHQPQHF

abundance: .
v_gene: TRBV23-1
d_gene: TRBD1
j_gene: TRBJ2-3
len: 18
CDR3nt: TGCGCCAGCAGGCGACGCTACAGGGGGCTTCACACCCGGGATACGCAGTATTTT
CDR3aa: CASRRRYRGLHTRDTQYF

abundance: .
v_gene: TRBV28
d_gene: .
j_gene: TRBJ1-1
len: 12
CDR3nt: TGTGCCAGCAGTTTACCCCGGCTGGTAGCTTTCTTT
CDR3aa: CASSLPRLVAFF

abundance: once
v_gene: TRBV6-2/TRBV6-3
d_gene: .
j_gene: TRBJ1-4
len: 14
CDR3nt: TGTGCCAGCAGTTTCCGCAGGAGGGACGAAAAACTGTTTTTT
CDR3aa: CASSFRRRDEKLFF

abundance: .
v_gene: TRBV19
d_gene: .
j_gene: TRBJ1-5
len: 14
CDR3nt: TGTGCCAGTAGGGACGACAGTAGCAATCAGCCCCAGCATTTT
CDR3aa: CASRDDSSNQPQHF

abundance: .
v_gene: TRBV7-9
d_gene: .
j_gene: TRBJ1-6
len: 13
CDR3nt: TGTGCCAGCAGCTTAGAAGGGAACTCACCCCTCCACTTT
CDR3aa: CASSLEGNSPLHF

abundance: .
v_gene: TRBV5-4
d_gene: .
j_gene: TRBJ1-1
len: 15
CDR3nt: TGTGCCAGCACCCCCGTTGGGGGCCCGAACACTGAAGCTTTCTTT
CDR3aa: CASTPVGGPNTEAFF

abundance: .
v_gene: TRBV11-2
d_gene: TRBD2
j_gene: TRBJ2-1
len: 15
CDR3nt: TGTGCCAGAACTGTAACTAGCGGGGGAGTAAATGAGCAGTTCTTC
CDR3aa: CARTVTSGGVNEQFF

abundance: .
v_gene: TRBV19
d_gene: .
j_gene: TRBJ1-1
len: 13
CDR3nt: TGTGCCAGTAGTATATCCAGGGTAACTGAAGCTTTCTTT
CDR3aa: CASSISRVTEAFF

abundance: .
v_gene: TRBV11-3
d_gene: TRBD1
j_gene: TRBJ2-1
len: 16
CDR3nt: TGTGCCAGCAGCCCCGGGACAGGAAAGGGGGACAATGAGCAGTTCTTC
CDR3aa: CASSPGTGKGDNEQFF

abundance: .
v_gene: TRBV6-6
d_gene: .
j_gene: TRBJ1-1
len: 12
CDR3nt: TGTGCCAGCAGCTACTGGGACACTGAAGCTTTCTTT
CDR3aa: CASSYWDTEAFF